The sequence of this T cell receptor (beta chain) was determined in a study of blood T cell repertoires in COVID-19. Whole-study context: Some COVID-19 samples were acute and others convalescent; all came from the United States, Italy and Spain. T cells, B-cell-depleted T cells, or PBMCs supplied cDNA or gDNA.

Per the original methods: From reference gene primer amplification, estimates of nucleated cell counts were derived. Profiling relied on immunoSEQ multiplex PCR, and the TCRdb table lists in-frame clones only, not all of them. V and J calls and clone size come straight from that table; D and trimming were deduced from the DNA. The sample consists of 120,000 or so clones, 80% of them appearing once. Germline V gene data show CDR1 as SGHVS and CDR2 as FNYEAQ. The CDR3 is 13 residues long. V dropped 2 bases and J dropped 8 bases, with 10 bases sitting between them. The sample was peripheral blood. The clonotype was recovered from a human donor in a cohort sampled during active COVID-19. The chain is built from TRBV7-6 and TRBJ2-1, with D hard to call. The CDR3 sequence is CASSLRAFDEQFF. The DNA for the CDR3 is TGTGCCAGCAGCTTACGAGCGTTCGATGAGCAGTTCTTC. Based on the CDR3 plus reference TRBV7-6 and TRBJ2-1, the full variable domain is GAGVSQSPRYKVTKRGQDVALRCDPISGHVSLYWYRQALGQGPEFLTYFNYEAQQDKSGLPNDRFSAERPEGSISTLTIQRTEQRDSAMYRCASSLRAFDEQFFGPGTRLTVL.